The 6 T cell receptor beta chains listed next were all sequenced from one sample in a study of T cell repertoires in cytomegalovirus infection. For these receptors, no antigen is known. One entry per CDR3 protein results from TCRdb running MiXCR on the reads. The table shows roughly 860,000 distinct CDR3 sequences, with around a third occurring only once. The sequenced sample was cultured CD8+ T cells from PBMCs, obtained from culture after CMV antigen stimulation. The receptors here all came from a human donor in good health (CMV status not recorded). Some clones in this sample may be carry-over from other donors' samples.

Here the CDR3 reads CATASSYNEQFF. CDR3 coding DNA: TGTGCCACAGCGAGCTCCTACAATGAGCAGTTCTTC. The V gene is TRBV24-1, the J gene TRBJ2-1; D call uncertain. Germline CDR1 reads KGHDR; CDR2 reads SFDVKD. Trimming took 10 bases from V and 0 from J, leaving 6 bases between them. The CDR3 covers 12 residues.

The V call is TRBV7-2, the J call TRBJ1-6; D gene unclear. Germline CDR1 SGHTA, CDR2 FQGNSA. The CDR3 has 11 residues. V shed 4 bases and J shed 10 bases, with 5 bases lying between them. The CDR3 region is CASSWESPLHF. The CDR3 DNA reads TGTGCCAGCAGCTGGGAGTCACCCCTCCACTTT.

V usage is TRBV28 and J usage is TRBJ2-3; D unresolved. Germline CDR1 MDHEN, CDR2 SYDVKM. V dropped 5 bases and J dropped 0 bases, with 9 bases sitting between them. This CDR3 is 14 amino acids long. CDR3: CASSVSSSTDTQYF. DNA for the CDR3: TGTGCCAGCAGTGTCAGCTCTAGCACAGATACGCAGTATTTT.

CDR3 in amino acids: CASSASGGNEKLFF. For the CDR3, the DNA is TGTGCCAGCAGTGCATCCGGGGGGAATGAAAAACTGTTTTTT. The chain is built from TRBV27 and TRBJ1-4, with D tentatively TRBD1 (5 bases). Trimming shortened V by 5 bases and J by 5 bases, and 12 bases separated the two germline ends. This CDR3 is 14 amino acids long. The germline CDR1 and CDR2 sequences are MNHEY and SMNVEV (reference sequence).

This chain joins TRBV2 and TRBJ2-7, with D possibly TRBD1 on 5 matching bases. Germline values: CDR1 SNHLY, CDR2 FYNNEI. Trimming removed 7 bases from V and 3 bases from J, with 10 bases in between. This CDR3 spans 12 amino acids. DNA for the CDR3: TGTGCCAGCAAAGGCAGGGTCTACGAGCAGTACGTC. The encoded protein is CASKGRVYEQYV.

At least ten counts were recorded for this clonotype. J is TRBJ2-7 and V is TRBV7-6; 13 bases agree with TRBD2. Per the germline V gene, CDR1 is SGHVS and CDR2 is FNYEAQ. With 5 bases clipped from V and 4 bases from J, the junction kept 11 bases outside the gene matches. CDR3 length equals 17 residues. CDR3 nucleotide sequence: TGTGCCAGCAGCAACGGACTAGCGGGGGACAAGAAGTACGAGCAGTACTTC. Translation gives CASSNGLAGDKKYEQYF.